The next 25 T cell receptor beta chains were all read from a single sample in a study of cytomegalovirus exposure and HLA in healthy donors (dated by TCRdb to about 2017). The library relied on the immunoSEQ multiplex PCR assay. For the multiplex PCR, a mixture combining 60 forward primers for TCR Vbeta segments and 13 reverse primers for TCR Jbeta segments was used. Imported from immuneACCESS, the table was reduced by TCRdb to in-frame sequences with V and J called. These copies leave out some clones; in studies compared against another copy, an unresolved V gene accounts for under half, and the cause of the remainder is not known. The sample profile shows roughly 120,000 clones; about 80% of them were found once. The ten most abundant clones make up around 3.2% of the sample. Sample: PBMCs. The receptor source for this set is a woman aged 55-69 years in good health and CMV-seropositive.

The rearrangement uses TRBV27 and TRBJ1-4; D call uncertain. Per the germline V gene, CDR1 is MNHEY and CDR2 is SMNVEV (reference sequence). Trimming pared 0 bases from V and 7 bases from J, leaving 9 bases between. This CDR3 has 14 amino acids. As DNA, the CDR3 is TGTGCCAGCAGTTTATCATACAGAGCTGAAAAACTGTTTTTT. Translating it yields CASSLSYRAEKLFF.

The rearrangement uses TRBV18 and TRBJ2-7, with a tentative D call TRBD2 (6 bases). Trimming pared 3 bases from V and 6 bases from J, leaving 18 bases between. The germline V gene encodes CDR1 KGHSH and CDR2 LQKENI. This CDR3 contains 15 residues. The CDR3 nucleotides are TGTGCCAGCTCACCTCGGGACTCCCTCCCTAGCGAGCAGTACTTC. It encodes CASSPRDSLPSEQYF.

The genes are TRBV5-1 and TRBJ2-2, with TRBD1 as a possible D gene (6 bases). The CDR3 is made up of 15 amino acids. The germline V gene has CDR1 SGHRS and CDR2 YFSETQ. Between the trimmed V and J ends, which lost 4 bases and 4 bases, there was a span of 14 bases. Here the CDR3 DNA reads TGCGCCAGCAGCACCAAACAGGGAAGCACCGGGGAGCTGTTTTTT. It encodes CASSTKQGSTGELFF.

The chain carries TRBV29-1 and TRBJ1-1; D gene uncertain. This CDR3 comprises 14 residues. V lost 3 bases to trimming and J lost 1 base, with 12 bases between them. Per the germline V gene, CDR1 is SQVTM and CDR2 is ANQGSEA. The CDR3 sequence is CSVEAALGNTEAFF. CDR3 nucleotide sequence: TGCAGCGTTGAGGCCGCGCTAGGGAACACTGAAGCTTTCTTT.

The chain links TRBV7-8 to TRBJ1-1; D is uncertain. In germline, CDR1 is SGHVS, CDR2 FQNEAQ. The CDR3 totals 13 residues. Trimming cost V 5 bases and J 0 bases, with 7 bases left between them. DNA for the CDR3: TGTGCCAGCAGCCTCGACATGAACACTGAAGCTTTCTTT. Amino acid sequence: CASSLDMNTEAFF.

This clone occurred once. J is TRBJ1-2 and V is TRBV6-5; 7 nucleotides line up with TRBD1. V lost 6 bases and J lost 8; bases outside the gene matches: 15. Per the germline V gene, CDR1 is MNHEY and CDR2 is SVGAGI. The CDR3 spans 15 residues. The CDR3 DNA follows: TGTGCCAGCAGCGACAGGGTTCTGAGAGGAGGCGGCTACACCTTC. Protein: CASSDRVLRGGGYTF.

This clone has only a few counts. V is TRBV9 and J is TRBJ2-1, with D possibly TRBD1 on 5 matching bases. The germline V and J ends were trimmed by 0 bases and 9 bases, with 16 bases remaining between them. Per the germline V gene, CDR1 is SGDLS and CDR2 is YYNGEE. The CDR3 totals 15 residues. The CDR3 region is CASSVAPLSGSEQFF. The CDR3 DNA sequence: TGTGCCAGCAGCGTAGCCCCCCTGTCAGGGTCTGAGCAGTTCTTC.

The chain links TRBV5-4 to TRBJ1-2, with TRBD1 as a possible D gene (5 bases). The CDR3 is 18 residues long. CDR1 SGHNT and CDR2 YYREEE come from the germline V gene (reference sequence). V was trimmed by 3 bases and J by 0 bases, leaving 21 bases between them. The CDR3 loop reads CASSYPDRSELSNYGYTF. Here the CDR3 DNA reads TGTGCCAGCAGCTACCCAGACAGATCCGAACTTTCTAACTATGGCTACACCTTC.

V and J are TRBV2 and TRBJ1-1; D unclear. Germline-derived CDR1 and CDR2 are SNHLY and FYNNEI. The CDR3 has 13 residues. V was pared by 9 bases and J by 4 bases, with 15 bases between. CDR3 loop: CARLSGMSTEAFF. The CDR3 bases are TGTGCCAGACTATCGGGGATGAGCACTGAAGCTTTCTTT.

This clone was counted between two and nine times. This chain links TRBV6-6 with TRBJ1-3; D gene ambiguous. The CDR3 runs 16 residues. The V gene's germline CDR1 is MNHNY and CDR2 SVGAGI (reference sequence). V lost 3 bases and J lost 6, with 18 bases in between. CDR3 coding DNA: TGTGCCAGCAGTTATTGGGTGAGGCAAGAGAAAAACACCATATATTTT. Its translation is CASSYWVRQEKNTIYF.

J is TRBJ2-1 and V is TRBV28; 11 nucleotides line up with TRBD2. This CDR3 is built from 15 residues. The V gene's germline CDR1 is MDHEN and CDR2 SYDVKM. With V trimmed by 3 bases and J by 8 bases, 6 bases remained unmatched. The chain's CDR3 is CASSFGTSGGDEQFF. The CDR3 DNA reads TGTGCCAGCAGTTTCGGGACTAGCGGTGGCGATGAGCAGTTCTTC.

This clone was seen once. The chain combines TRBV28 with TRBJ2-5; no definite D call. The assigned J gene may be wrong: the sequence end matches TRBJ2-7 better. The CDR3 covers 12 residues. The germline V gene has CDR1 MDHEN and CDR2 SYDVKM. The CDR3 nucleotides read TGTGCCAGCAGTGCCCCCGGTCGCGAGCAGTACTTC. This codes for CASSAPGREQYF.

This clone was counted a single time. The chain has TRBV28 and TRBJ2-7; the D gene is possibly TRBD2 (6 bases). CDR1 is MDHEN and CDR2 is SYDVKM in the germline V gene. This CDR3 is 16 amino acids long. V lost 5 bases and J lost 5, with 22 bases in between. CDR3 nucleotides: TGTGCCAGCAGTGGGGGAGTGGCGGAGGGAAGGAACGAGCAGTACTTC. Translation gives CASSGGVAEGRNEQYF.

The chain carries TRBV4-1 and TRBJ1-1; D is possibly TRBD1 (6 bases). CDR1 MGHRA and CDR2 YSYEKL come from the germline V gene. The V end lost 1 base, the J end lost 8 bases, and 14 bases lay between the germline ends. This CDR3 contains 14 residues. The CDR3 is CASSQGQDWGEAFF. CDR3 nucleotides: TGCGCCAGCAGCCAAGGACAGGACTGGGGAGAAGCTTTCTTT.

About this clone: This sample includes further DNA sequences coding for the same CDR3. The chain links TRBV6-1 to TRBJ1-3; D is unresolved. Germline loops: CDR1 MNHNS, CDR2 SASEGT. This CDR3 has 16 amino acids. V lost 1 base and J 0 bases, leaving 10 bases between the germline ends. CDR3: CASSEVRASSGNTIYF. Written as DNA, the CDR3 is TGTGCCAGCAGTGAAGTGAGGGCTAGCTCTGGAAACACCATATATTTT.

The V gene is TRBV7-9, the J gene TRBJ2-1; the match to TRBD1 covers 8 bases. V shed 1 base and J 7 bases; nucleotides not matched to a gene: 6. CDR3 length equals 15 residues. The germline V gene encodes CDR1 SEHNR and CDR2 FQNEAQ (reference sequence). CDR3 amino acids: CASSLGTGFANEQFF. The CDR3 DNA follows: TGTGCCAGCAGCTTAGGGACAGGGTTCGCGAATGAGCAGTTCTTC.

The J gene is TRBJ2-3, the V gene TRBV11-2; 8 bases match TRBD1. The CDR3 runs 16 residues. V gave up 7 bases and J gave up 4 bases; unmatched junction bases: 13. Germline CDR1 reads SGHAT; CDR2 reads FQNNGV. For the CDR3, the DNA is TGTGCCAGCACCTCTGGGGCAGGGGGCCGGTCAGATACGCAGTATTTT. This sequence encodes CASTSGAGGRSDTQYF.

V is TRBV27 and J is TRBJ2-5; 9 positions agree with TRBD2. The V gene's germline CDR1 is MNHEY and CDR2 SMNVEV (reference sequence). This CDR3 is 17 amino acids long. V was clipped by 1 base and J by 4 bases; unmatched bases: 10. DNA of the CDR3: TGTGCCAGCAGTTTATATCATCGTCTAGCGGGACGAGAGACCCAGTACTTC. It specifies CASSLYHRLAGRETQYF.

Points on this clone: Other nucleotide sequences from this sample produce the same CDR3. V usage is TRBV28 and J usage is TRBJ2-5; no firm D call. The tail of the sequence fits TRBJ2-7 better, so the J call may be wrong. The CDR3 extends over 12 amino acids. Germline loops: CDR1 MDHEN, CDR2 SYDVKM. The CDR3 spells CASSLSSYEQYF. CDR3 DNA: TGTGCCAGCAGTTTATCCTCCTACGAGCAGTACTTC.

J is TRBJ1-1 and V is TRBV28; 10 bases fit TRBD1. The CDR3 length is 14 residues. With 3 bases clipped from V and 3 bases from J, the junction kept 1 base outside the gene matches. Germline CDR1 and CDR2: MDHEN and SYDVKM. CDR3 bases: TGTGCCAGCAGTTTGGGGACAGGGGACACTGAAGCTTTCTTT. As protein: CASSLGTGDTEAFF.

This clone was picked up one time. The rearrangement joins TRBV29-1 to TRBJ1-3, with D unresolved. Between the trimmed V and J ends, which lost 4 bases and 2 bases, there was a span of 9 bases. The germline CDR1 and CDR2 sequences are SQVTM and ANQGSEA. CDR3 size: 13 residues. In nucleotides, the CDR3 is TGCAGCGTTGCAGAACAGACTGGAAACACCATATATTTT. Protein: CSVAEQTGNTIYF.

The chain links TRBV5-1 to TRBJ2-3, with D perhaps TRBD2 (5 bases). The CDR3 length is 14 residues. Germline V gene lookup returns CDR1 SGHRS and CDR2 YFSETQ. Trimming pared 2 bases from V and 0 bases from J, leaving 7 bases between. CDR3 coding DNA: TGCGCCAGCAGCTTATTAGCGAGCACAGATACGCAGTATTTT. Translation gives CASSLLASTDTQYF.

This clone was picked up a small number of times. This chain links TRBV6-4 with TRBJ2-2, with D possibly matching TRBD1 (6 bases). With 8 bases removed from V and 6 bases from J, the gap between germline ends came to 13 bases. The V gene's germline CDR1 is MRHNA and CDR2 SNTAGT. This CDR3 contains 13 residues. The CDR3 DNA sequence: TGTGCCAGCGGATTACAGGGATCCGGGGAGCTGTTTTTT. Translated: CASGLQGSGELFF.

The genes are TRBV11-2 and TRBJ2-3; 8 positions match TRBD2. The trim removed 1 base at V and 0 bases at J, leaving 9 bases unmatched. Germline V CDR1 and CDR2: SGHAT, FQNNGV. The CDR3 is 18 residues long. The CDR3 DNA follows: TGTGCCAGCAGCTTAGGTTGGGCGGCTAGCGGGAGCACAGATACGCAGTATTTT. Amino acids: CASSLGWAASGSTDTQYF.

The gene calls are TRBV29-1 and TRBJ2-1, with 11 bases identical to TRBD2. In germline, CDR1 is SQVTM, CDR2 ANQGSEA. The V gene end was trimmed by 5 bases and the J gene end by 7 bases; junction bases not matched to a gene: 10. The CDR3 is 15 residues long. CDR3 sequence: CSVSTSGSSGNEQFF. The CDR3 coding sequence is TGCAGCGTTTCTACTAGCGGGAGTTCTGGTAATGAGCAGTTCTTC.